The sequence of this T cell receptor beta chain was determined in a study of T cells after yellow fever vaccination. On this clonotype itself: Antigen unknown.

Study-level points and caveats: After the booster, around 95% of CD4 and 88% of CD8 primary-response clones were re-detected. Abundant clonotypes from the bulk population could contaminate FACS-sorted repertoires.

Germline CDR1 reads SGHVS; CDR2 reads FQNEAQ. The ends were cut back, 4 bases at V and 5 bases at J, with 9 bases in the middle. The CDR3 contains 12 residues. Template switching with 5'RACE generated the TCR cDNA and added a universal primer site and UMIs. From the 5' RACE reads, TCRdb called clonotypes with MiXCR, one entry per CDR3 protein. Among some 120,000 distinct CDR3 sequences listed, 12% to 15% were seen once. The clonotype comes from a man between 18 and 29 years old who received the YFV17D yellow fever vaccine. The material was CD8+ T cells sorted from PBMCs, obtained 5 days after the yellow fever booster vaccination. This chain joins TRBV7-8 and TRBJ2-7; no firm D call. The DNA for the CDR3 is TGTGCCAGCAGCTCCCATCGAAACGAGCAGTACGTC. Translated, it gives CASSSHRNEQYV.